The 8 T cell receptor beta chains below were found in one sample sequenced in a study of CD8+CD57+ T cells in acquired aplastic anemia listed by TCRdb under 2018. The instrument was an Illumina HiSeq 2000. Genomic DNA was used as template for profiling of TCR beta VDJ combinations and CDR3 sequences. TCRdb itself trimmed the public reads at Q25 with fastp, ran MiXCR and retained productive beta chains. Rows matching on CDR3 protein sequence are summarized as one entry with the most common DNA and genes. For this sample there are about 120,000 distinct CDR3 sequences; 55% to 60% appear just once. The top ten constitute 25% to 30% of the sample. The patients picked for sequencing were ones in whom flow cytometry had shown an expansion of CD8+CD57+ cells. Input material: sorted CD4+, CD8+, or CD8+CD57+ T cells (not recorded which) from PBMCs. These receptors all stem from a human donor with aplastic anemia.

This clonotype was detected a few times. The CDR3 DNA reads TGTGCCAGCAGCGGCAATACCTATAATTCACCCCTCCACTTT. This encodes CASSGNTYNSPLHF. The gene calls are TRBV25-1 and TRBJ1-6; D is undetermined. Trimming took off 6 bases at V and 2 bases at J, with 8 bases between the two ends. The CDR3 is 14 amino acids. CDR1 is MGHDK, CDR2 SYGVNS, per germline.

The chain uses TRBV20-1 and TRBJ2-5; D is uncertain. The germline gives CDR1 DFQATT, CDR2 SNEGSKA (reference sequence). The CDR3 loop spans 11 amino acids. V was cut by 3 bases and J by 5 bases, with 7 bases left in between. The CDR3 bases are TGCAGTGCTAGTCCTGGGGAGACCCAGTACTTC. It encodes CSASPGETQYF.

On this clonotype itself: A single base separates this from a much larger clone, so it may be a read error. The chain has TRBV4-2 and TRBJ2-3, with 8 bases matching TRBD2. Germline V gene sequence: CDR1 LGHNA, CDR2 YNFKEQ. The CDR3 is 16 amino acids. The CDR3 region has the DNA TGTGCCAGCGGCCAAGTACCACTAGCGGGCACAGATACGCAGTATTTT. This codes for CASGQVPLAGTDTQYF.

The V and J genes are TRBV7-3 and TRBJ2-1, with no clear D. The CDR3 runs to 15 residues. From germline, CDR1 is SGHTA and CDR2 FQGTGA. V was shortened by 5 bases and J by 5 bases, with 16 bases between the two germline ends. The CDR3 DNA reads TGTGCCAGCAGCGTAGCTATGGTGATGGACAATGAGCAGTTCTTC. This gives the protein CASSVAMVMDNEQFF.

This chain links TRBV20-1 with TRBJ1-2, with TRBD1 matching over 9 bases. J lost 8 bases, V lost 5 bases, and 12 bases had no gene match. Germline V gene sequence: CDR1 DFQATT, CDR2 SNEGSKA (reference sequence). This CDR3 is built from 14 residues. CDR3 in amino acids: CSAVSGTGLGGYTF. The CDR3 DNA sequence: TGCAGTGCTGTGTCCGGGACAGGGCTGGGAGGCTACACCTTC.

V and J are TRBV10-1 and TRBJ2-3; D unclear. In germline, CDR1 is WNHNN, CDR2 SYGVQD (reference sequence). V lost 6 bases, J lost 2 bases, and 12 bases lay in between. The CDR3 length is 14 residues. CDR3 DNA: TGCGCCAGCAGCTTTCTCGAAAACACAGATACGCAGTATTTT. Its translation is CASSFLENTDTQYF.

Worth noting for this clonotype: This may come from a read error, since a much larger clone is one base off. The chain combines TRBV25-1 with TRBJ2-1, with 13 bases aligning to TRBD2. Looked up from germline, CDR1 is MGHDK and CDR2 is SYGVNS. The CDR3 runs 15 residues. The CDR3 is CAGSLTSGGANEQFF. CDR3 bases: TGTGCCGGCAGTCTCACTAGCGGGGGGGCCAATGAGCAGTTCTTC.

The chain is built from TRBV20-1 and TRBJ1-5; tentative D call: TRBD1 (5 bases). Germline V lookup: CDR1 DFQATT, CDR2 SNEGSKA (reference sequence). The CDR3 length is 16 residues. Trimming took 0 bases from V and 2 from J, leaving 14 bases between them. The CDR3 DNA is TGCAGTGCTAGAGATGGGGGGTTATTTGGCAATCAGCCCCAGCATTTT. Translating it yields CSARDGGLFGNQPQHF.